This T cell receptor (beta chain) emerged from a study of OX40 agonist ivuxolimab in advanced cancers. Study context: The study treated patients with ivuxolimab, an agonistic anti-OX40 (CD134) antibody. Study-level points and caveats: Partial responders at 0.1-3.0 mg/kg had among the lowest clonal expansion. More expanded clones were seen, on average, in CD8+ T cells than in CD4+.

This CDR3 has 16 residues. The V and J ends lost 0 bases and 9 bases, in that order; junction bases with no gene match: 9. CDR1 SGHNT and CDR2 YENEEA come from the germline V gene. The method was immunoSEQ multiplex PCR; TCRdb's version includes in-frame clones alone and lacks a portion of them. The data show tens of thousands of clones, more than 75% seen once. This clone is medium-sized (0.01 to 0.1%) within its sample. Its antigen is unidentified. V and J are TRBV11-3 and TRBJ1-5; TRBD1 matches at 9 bases. This clonotype was sampled from an adult with an advanced solid tumor such as melanoma, head and neck, liver or kidney cancer. The sample was CD4+ or CD8+ T cells sorted from blood, taken in a trial of the OX40 agonist ivuxolimab. The CDR3 here is CASSLEGQGAPMPQHF. As DNA, the CDR3 is TGTGCCAGCAGCTTAGAGGGACAGGGCGCGCCGATGCCCCAGCATTTT.